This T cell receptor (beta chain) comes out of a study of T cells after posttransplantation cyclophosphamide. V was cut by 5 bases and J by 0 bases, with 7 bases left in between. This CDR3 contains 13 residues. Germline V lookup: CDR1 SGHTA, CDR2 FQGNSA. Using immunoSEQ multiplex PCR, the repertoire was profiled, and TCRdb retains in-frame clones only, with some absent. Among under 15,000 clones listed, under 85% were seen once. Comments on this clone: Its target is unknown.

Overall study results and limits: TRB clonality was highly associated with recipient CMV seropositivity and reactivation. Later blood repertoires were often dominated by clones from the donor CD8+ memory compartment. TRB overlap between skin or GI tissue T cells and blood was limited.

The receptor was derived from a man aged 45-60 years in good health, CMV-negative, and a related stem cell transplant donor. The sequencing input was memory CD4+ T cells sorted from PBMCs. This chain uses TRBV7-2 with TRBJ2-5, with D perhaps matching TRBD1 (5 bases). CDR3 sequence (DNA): TGTGCCAGCAGCCGACAGTACCAAGAGACCCAGTACTTC. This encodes CASSRQYQETQYF.